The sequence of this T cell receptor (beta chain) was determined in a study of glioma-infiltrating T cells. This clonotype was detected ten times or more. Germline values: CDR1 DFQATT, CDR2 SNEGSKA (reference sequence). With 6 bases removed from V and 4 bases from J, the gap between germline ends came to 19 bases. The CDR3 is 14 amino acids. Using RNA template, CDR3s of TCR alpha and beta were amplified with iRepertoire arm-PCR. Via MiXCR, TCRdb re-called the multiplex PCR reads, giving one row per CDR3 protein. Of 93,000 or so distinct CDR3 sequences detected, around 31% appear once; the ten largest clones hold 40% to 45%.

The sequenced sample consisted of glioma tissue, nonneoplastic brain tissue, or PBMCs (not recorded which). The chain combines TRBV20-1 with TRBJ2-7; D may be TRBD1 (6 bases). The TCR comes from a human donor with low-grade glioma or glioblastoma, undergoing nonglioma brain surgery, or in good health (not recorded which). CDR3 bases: TGCAGTGCGAGTACCGGGACACCGCCTTACGAGCAGTACTTC. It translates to CSASTGTPPYEQYF.